The 3 T cell receptor beta chains given below trace back to one sample, sequenced in a study of cytomegalovirus exposure and HLA in healthy donors. Vbeta (60) and Jbeta (13) primers were used in the PCR. The assay was immunoSEQ multiplex PCR, and TCRdb's table has in-frame clones only and misses some. The data hold about 200,000 clones, with approximately 79% observed a single time. Specimen: PBMCs. All receptors derive from a middle-aged man in good health and CMV-seronegative.

The chain links TRBV6-4 to TRBJ2-1, with TRBD2 identical over 8 bases. The CDR3 is 14 residues long. Unmatched junction bases numbered 6, after V lost 7 bases and J lost 4 bases. Per the germline V gene, CDR1 is MRHNA and CDR2 is SNTAGT. CDR3 sequence reads: CASKELAGYNEQFF. DNA of the CDR3: TGTGCCAGCAAGGAGCTAGCGGGTTACAATGAGCAGTTCTTC.

The CDR3 DNA is TGCGCCAGCAGCTCCTCAGGGACTGGGGCCAACGTCCTGACTTTC. Translating it yields CASSSSGTGANVLTF. This rearrangement joins TRBV5-1 to TRBJ2-6; perhaps TRBD1 as D (5 bases). This CDR3 region has 15 residues. CDR1 and CDR2 from the germline V gene are SGHRS and YFSETQ. The V gene lost 3 bases and the J gene lost 2 bases, with 9 bases spanning the gap.

This sequence joins TRBV5-1 and TRBJ2-7, with TRBD2 identical over 13 bases. V dropped 4 bases and J dropped 6; count of bases not matched to a gene: 7. The V gene's germline CDR1 is SGHRS and CDR2 YFSETQ. The CDR3 runs 15 residues. CDR3 amino acids: CASSLRTSGRSEQYF. CDR3 bases: TGCGCCAGCAGCCTCCGGACTAGCGGGAGATCCGAGCAGTACTTC.